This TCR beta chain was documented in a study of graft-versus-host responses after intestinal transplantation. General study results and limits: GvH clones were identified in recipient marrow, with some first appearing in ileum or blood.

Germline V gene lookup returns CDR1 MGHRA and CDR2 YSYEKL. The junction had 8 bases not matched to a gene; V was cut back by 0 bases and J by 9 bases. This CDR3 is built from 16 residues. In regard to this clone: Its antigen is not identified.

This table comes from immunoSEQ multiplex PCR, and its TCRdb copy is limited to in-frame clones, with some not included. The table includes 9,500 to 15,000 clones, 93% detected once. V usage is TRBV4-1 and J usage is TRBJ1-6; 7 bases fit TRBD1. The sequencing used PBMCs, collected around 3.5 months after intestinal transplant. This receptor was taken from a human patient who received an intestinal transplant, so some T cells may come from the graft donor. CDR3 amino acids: CASSQDPTGVGSPLHF. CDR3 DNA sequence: TGCGCCAGCAGCCAAGACCCCACAGGGGTAGGTTCACCCCTCCACTTT.